Listed below are T cell receptor beta chains from one sample, sequenced in a study of blood T cell repertoires in COVID-19. Only in-frame clones appear in the TCRdb table, and some are missing; sequencing was by immunoSEQ multiplex PCR. The sample consists of about 120,000 clones, over 55% of them appearing once. Material: peripheral blood. The receptors derive from an older woman with acute or convalescent COVID-19. CDR3s include the opening cysteine and the closing phenylalanine or tryptophan. Fields, in order: clone size, D gene, J gene, V gene, CDR3 protein, CDR3 DNA. A D gene is named only where the DNA matches it firmly. Rows give clone size only sometimes, using once, few, many, or a class for an expanded clone.

abundance: few; d_gene: TRBD1; j_gene: TRBJ1-2; v_gene: TRBV5-1; CDR3aa: CASSREFLDRPILNYGYTF; CDR3nt: TGCGCCAGCAGCCGAGAGTTCCTGGACAGGCCGATTCTTAACTATGGCTACACCTTC
abundance: -; d_gene: -; j_gene: TRBJ2-5; v_gene: TRBV27; CDR3aa: CASSLNPLRETQYF; CDR3nt: TGTGCCAGCAGTTTGAATCCGTTGAGGGAGACCCAGTACTTC
abundance: -; d_gene: -; j_gene: TRBJ2-2; v_gene: TRBV5-1; CDR3aa: CASSIGLETGELFF; CDR3nt: TGCGCCAGCAGCATCGGACTGGAAACCGGGGAGCTGTTTTTT
abundance: -; d_gene: TRBD2; j_gene: TRBJ2-1; v_gene: TRBV11-2; CDR3aa: CASSLVLAGGHGEQFF; CDR3nt: TGTGCCAGCAGCTTAGTACTAGCGGGGGGCCATGGTGAGCAGTTCTTC
abundance: once; d_gene: -; j_gene: TRBJ1-5; v_gene: TRBV4-1; CDR3aa: CASSQEGRVAQHF; CDR3nt: TGCGCCAGCAGCCAAGAAGGGCGGGTAGCCCAGCATTTT
abundance: few; d_gene: TRBD2; j_gene: TRBJ2-2; v_gene: TRBV30; CDR3aa: CAWSRLAGPTGELFF; CDR3nt: TGTGCCTGGAGTAGACTAGCGGGGCCCACCGGGGAGCTGTTTTTT
abundance: -; d_gene: -; j_gene: TRBJ1-6; v_gene: TRBV12-3/TRBV12-4; CDR3aa: CASSYARSPLHF; CDR3nt: TGTGCCAGCAGTTACGCGAGATCACCCCTCCACTTT
abundance: -; d_gene: TRBD1; j_gene: TRBJ1-6; v_gene: TRBV5-6; CDR3aa: CASSFRGDRPLHF; CDR3nt: TGTGCCAGCAGCTTCAGGGGGGACAGACCCCTCCACTTT
abundance: -; d_gene: TRBD1; j_gene: TRBJ1-6; v_gene: TRBV28; CDR3aa: CASIQGNSPLHF; CDR3nt: TGTGCCAGCATACAGGGGAATTCACCCCTCCACTTT
abundance: -; d_gene: TRBD1; j_gene: TRBJ1-1; v_gene: TRBV5-1; CDR3aa: CASSLDGTGGTEAFF; CDR3nt: TGCGCCAGCAGCTTGGACGGGACAGGTGGCACTGAAGCTTTCTTT
abundance: -; d_gene: TRBD1; j_gene: TRBJ1-1; v_gene: TRBV7-9; CDR3aa: CASSFQGASTEAFF; CDR3nt: TGTGCCAGCAGTTTCCAGGGGGCCAGCACTGAAGCTTTCTTT
abundance: once; d_gene: TRBD2; j_gene: TRBJ2-5; v_gene: TRBV18; CDR3aa: CASSLAGAEEETQYF; CDR3nt: TGTGCCAGCTCCCTAGCGGGGGCAGAGGAGGAGACCCAGTACTTC
abundance: -; d_gene: -; j_gene: TRBJ2-7; v_gene: TRBV29-1; CDR3aa: CSVCRVGDEQYF; CDR3nt: TGCAGCGTTTGCAGGGTAGGCGACGAGCAGTACTTC
abundance: -; d_gene: -; j_gene: TRBJ2-3; v_gene: TRBV10-3; CDR3aa: CAISDRAGATTDTQYF; CDR3nt: TGTGCCATCAGTGACCGGGCGGGGGCCACCACAGATACGCAGTATTTT
abundance: -; d_gene: -; j_gene: TRBJ1-2; v_gene: TRBV6-5; CDR3aa: CASGRGGYYGYTF; CDR3nt: TGTGCCAGCGGCCGGGGGGGTTACTATGGCTACACCTTC
abundance: -; d_gene: -; j_gene: TRBJ2-1; v_gene: TRBV27; CDR3aa: CASSAGRTYNEQFF; CDR3nt: TGTGCCAGCAGTGCAGGCAGGACCTACAATGAGCAGTTCTTC
abundance: once; d_gene: TRBD1; j_gene: TRBJ2-3; v_gene: TRBV15; CDR3aa: CATSRATGWGDTQYF; CDR3nt: TGTGCCACCAGCAGAGCGACAGGGTGGGGAGATACGCAGTATTTT
abundance: few; d_gene: -; j_gene: TRBJ1-6; v_gene: TRBV5-5; CDR3aa: CASSLGLASGSNSPLHF; CDR3nt: TGTGCCAGCAGCTTGGGACTGGCCTCTGGCTCTAATTCACCCCTCCACTTT
abundance: -; d_gene: TRBD1; j_gene: TRBJ2-2; v_gene: TRBV5-1; CDR3aa: CASSSGTGGEELFF; CDR3nt: TGCGCCAGCAGCTCGGGGACAGGGGGCGAGGAGCTGTTTTTT
abundance: -; d_gene: TRBD1; j_gene: TRBJ2-7; v_gene: TRBV7-9; CDR3aa: CASSADRRSDEQYF; CDR3nt: TGTGCCAGCAGCGCGGACAGGAGATCTGACGAGCAGTACTTC
abundance: -; d_gene: TRBD1; j_gene: TRBJ2-5; v_gene: TRBV2; CDR3aa: CASKEDRGGETQYF; CDR3nt: TGTGCCAGCAAGGAGGACAGGGGAGGAGAGACCCAGTACTTC
abundance: -; d_gene: TRBD1; j_gene: TRBJ2-5; v_gene: TRBV12-3/TRBV12-4; CDR3aa: CASRGTAGAQYF; CDR3nt: TGTGCCAGCAGGGGGACAGCCGGGGCCCAGTACTTC
abundance: -; d_gene: -; j_gene: TRBJ2-7; v_gene: TRBV11-2; CDR3aa: CASSTVSLGAGEQYF; CDR3nt: TGTGCCAGCAGCACGGTCTCACTGGGGGCGGGCGAGCAGTACTTC
abundance: -; d_gene: TRBD1; j_gene: TRBJ1-1; v_gene: TRBV6-1; CDR3aa: CASSEDRGPEPEAFF; CDR3nt: TGTGCCAGCAGCGAAGACAGGGGGCCTGAACCTGAAGCTTTCTTT
abundance: many; d_gene: -; j_gene: TRBJ2-7; v_gene: TRBV30; CDR3aa: CAWKAQGIRRYEQYF; CDR3nt: TGTGCCTGGAAAGCACAGGGAATTAGGCGCTACGAGCAGTACTTC
abundance: once; d_gene: TRBD1; j_gene: TRBJ1-2; v_gene: TRBV20-1; CDR3aa: CSASFGRGLGYTF; CDR3nt: TGCAGTGCTAGTTTCGGCAGGGGGCTTGGCTACACCTTC
abundance: -; d_gene: -; j_gene: TRBJ2-1; v_gene: TRBV5-1; CDR3aa: CASSFGVGNEQFF; CDR3nt: TGCGCCAGCAGCTTCGGGGTTGGAAATGAGCAGTTCTTC
abundance: once; d_gene: -; j_gene: TRBJ2-7; v_gene: TRBV30; CDR3aa: CAWSVLNRAYEQYF; CDR3nt: TGTGCCTGGAGTGTACTCAACAGAGCCTACGAGCAGTACTTC
abundance: once; d_gene: -; j_gene: TRBJ2-7; v_gene: TRBV15; CDR3aa: CATSREQGLAYEQYF; CDR3nt: TGTGCCACCAGCAGAGAACAGGGATTAGCCTACGAGCAGTACTTC
abundance: -; d_gene: TRBD1; j_gene: TRBJ1-5; v_gene: TRBV6-5; CDR3aa: CASIFRGDLGSAQHF; CDR3nt: TGTGCCAGCATTTTCAGGGGGGACCTCGGATCAGCCCAGCATTTT
abundance: -; d_gene: -; j_gene: TRBJ1-2; v_gene: TRBV18; CDR3aa: CASSPPTTGVYGYTF; CDR3nt: TGTGCCAGCTCACCACCGACGACAGGAGTCTATGGCTACACCTTC
abundance: -; d_gene: -; j_gene: TRBJ1-2; v_gene: TRBV3-1/TRBV3-2; CDR3aa: CASSQDEVPGYTF; CDR3nt: TGTGCCAGCAGCCAAGATGAGGTTCCTGGCTACACCTTC
abundance: -; d_gene: TRBD1; j_gene: TRBJ2-2; v_gene: TRBV19; CDR3aa: CASSATGGGNTGELFF; CDR3nt: TGTGCCAGTAGCGCGACAGGGGGCGGGAACACCGGGGAGCTGTTTTTT
abundance: once; d_gene: -; j_gene: TRBJ1-2; v_gene: TRBV20-1; CDR3aa: CSARQTGASAF; CDR3nt: TGCAGTGCTAGACAGACAGGCGCATCGGCCTTC
abundance: -; d_gene: -; j_gene: TRBJ2-7; v_gene: TRBV24-1; CDR3aa: CATSPTTGSSYEQYF; CDR3nt: TGTGCCACCAGCCCGACTACAGGGAGCTCCTACGAGCAGTACTTC
abundance: -; d_gene: -; j_gene: TRBJ2-5; v_gene: TRBV10-3; CDR3aa: CAISDRGTQETQYF; CDR3nt: TGTGCCATCAGTGATCGGGGAACCCAAGAGACCCAGTACTTC
abundance: once; d_gene: -; j_gene: TRBJ2-7; v_gene: TRBV6-2/TRBV6-3; CDR3aa: CASSFPSRGANHEQYF; CDR3nt: TGTGCCAGCAGTTTCCCCAGTCGGGGGGCAAACCACGAGCAGTACTTC
abundance: -; d_gene: TRBD1; j_gene: TRBJ1-5; v_gene: TRBV28; CDR3aa: CASSPPLQGATGPQHF; CDR3nt: TGTGCCAGCAGTCCCCCTTTACAGGGGGCCACAGGGCCCCAGCATTTT
abundance: once; d_gene: -; j_gene: TRBJ1-1; v_gene: TRBV12-3/TRBV12-4; CDR3aa: CASSLSYTEAFF; CDR3nt: TGTGCCAGCAGCCTCTCTTACACTGAAGCTTTCTTT
abundance: -; d_gene: TRBD1; j_gene: TRBJ1-5; v_gene: TRBV6-5; CDR3aa: CASSYLGQAGEPQHF; CDR3nt: TGTGCCAGCAGTTACTTGGGACAGGCCGGGGAGCCCCAGCATTTT
abundance: -; d_gene: -; j_gene: TRBJ1-2; v_gene: TRBV28; CDR3aa: CASSLPAWTSRDYGYTF; CDR3nt: TGTGCCAGCAGTTTACCGGCATGGACATCAAGGGATTATGGCTACACCTTC
abundance: -; d_gene: TRBD1; j_gene: TRBJ2-4; v_gene: TRBV7-2; CDR3aa: CASSSGQVGNIQYF; CDR3nt: TGTGCCAGCTCTTCGGGACAGGTGGGAAACATTCAGTACTTC
abundance: -; d_gene: -; j_gene: TRBJ1-3; v_gene: TRBV25-1; CDR3aa: CASSQTGLGNTIYF; CDR3nt: TGTGCCAGCAGTCAAACGGGACTGGGAAACACCATATATTTT
abundance: -; d_gene: -; j_gene: TRBJ1-2; v_gene: TRBV6-5; CDR3aa: CASSYSFGDGYTF; CDR3nt: TGTGCCAGCAGTTACTCGTTTGGAGATGGCTACACCTTC
abundance: once; d_gene: TRBD1; j_gene: TRBJ2-2; v_gene: TRBV24-1; CDR3aa: CATQGRGHTGELFF; CDR3nt: TGTGCCACCCAGGGCAGGGGGCACACCGGGGAGCTGTTTTTT
abundance: -; d_gene: TRBD2; j_gene: TRBJ2-3; v_gene: TRBV5-6; CDR3aa: CASSLLAGGRTDTQYF; CDR3nt: TGTGCCAGCAGCTTACTAGCGGGGGGGCGCACAGATACGCAGTATTTT
abundance: -; d_gene: -; j_gene: TRBJ2-7; v_gene: TRBV27; CDR3aa: CASSLSVAGTYEQYF; CDR3nt: TGTGCCAGCAGTTTATCCGTGGCAGGAACCTACGAGCAGTACTTC
abundance: few; d_gene: -; j_gene: TRBJ2-2; v_gene: TRBV5-4; CDR3aa: CASTLSTGELFF; CDR3nt: TGTGCCAGCACCCTATCCACCGGGGAGCTGTTTTTT
abundance: -; d_gene: TRBD2; j_gene: TRBJ2-3; v_gene: TRBV27; CDR3aa: CASSFGLERDTQYF; CDR3nt: TGTGCCAGCAGCTTCGGACTAGAAAGAGATACGCAGTATTTT
abundance: -; d_gene: -; j_gene: TRBJ2-7; v_gene: TRBV27; CDR3aa: CASSGQGTFFYEQYF; CDR3nt: TGTGCCAGCAGTGGGCAAGGGACTTTTTTCTACGAGCAGTACTTC
abundance: -; d_gene: -; j_gene: TRBJ1-1; v_gene: TRBV4-1; CDR3aa: CASSQDRETGRAGVNTEAFF; CDR3nt: TGCGCCAGCAGCCAAGATCGAGAGACAGGTCGAGCAGGGGTGAACACTGAAGCTTTCTTT